One TCR beta chain is described in this entry. What it binds is not known. The record originates from a study of cytomegalovirus exposure and HLA in healthy donors. Whereas donors were nominally healthy upon sampling, unrecorded immune exposures were probable. Vbeta (60) and Jbeta (13) primers were used in the PCR. Only in-frame clones appear in the TCRdb table, and some are missing; sequencing was by immunoSEQ multiplex PCR. This table lists 40,000 to 55,000 clones. Study-wide findings and caveats: Association of a missense DCLRE1C variant with TCR beta V- and J-gene trimming was reported in a later analysis.

The V gene end was trimmed by 7 bases and the J gene end by 4 bases; junction bases not matched to a gene: 9. The V gene's germline CDR1 is LNHDA and CDR2 SQIVND (reference sequence). There are 14 residues in the CDR3. This sequence was found in a male donor in good health and CMV-seropositive. Sequencing used PBMCs. V and J are TRBV19 and TRBJ1-1; 7 nucleotides align to TRBD1. The CDR3 sequence is CASIGTDVTTEAFF. CDR3 bases: TGTGCCAGTATCGGGACAGATGTCACCACTGAAGCTTTCTTT.